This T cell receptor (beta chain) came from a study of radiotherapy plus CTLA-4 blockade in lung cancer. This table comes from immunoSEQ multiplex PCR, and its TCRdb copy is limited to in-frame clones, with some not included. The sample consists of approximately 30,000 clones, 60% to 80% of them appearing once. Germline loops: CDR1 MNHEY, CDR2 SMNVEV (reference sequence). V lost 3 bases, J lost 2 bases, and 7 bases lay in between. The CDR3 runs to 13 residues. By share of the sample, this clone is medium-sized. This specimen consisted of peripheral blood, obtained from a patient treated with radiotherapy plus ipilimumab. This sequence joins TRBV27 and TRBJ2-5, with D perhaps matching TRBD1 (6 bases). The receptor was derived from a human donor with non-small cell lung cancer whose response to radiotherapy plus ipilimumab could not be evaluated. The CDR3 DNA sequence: TGTGCCAGCAGTTTCGGACAGCAAGAGACCCAGTACTTC. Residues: CASSFGQQETQYF.